This T cell receptor beta chain was sequenced during a study of T cell responses to AZD1222 COVID-19 vaccine. Germline V lookup: CDR1 MNHEY, CDR2 SMNVEV (reference sequence). V lost 6 bases to trimming and J lost 3 bases; unmatched junction nucleotides: 10. The CDR3 loop spans 16 amino acids. TCRdb's table, derived via immunoSEQ multiplex PCR, lists solely in-frame clones and lacks some. Found here are fewer than 150,000 clones, over 90% of them singletons; the top ten hold roughly 0.87%. The sample consisted of peripheral blood, taken on day 0 of AZD1222 vaccination. The TCR comes from an adult in good health. The chain links TRBV27 to TRBJ2-7, with 11 bases fitting TRBD2. In DNA, the CDR3 is TGTGCCAGCAGCCCCGGGACTAGCGGAGGGTACTACGAGCAGTACTTC. Its protein is CASSPGTSGGYYEQYF.